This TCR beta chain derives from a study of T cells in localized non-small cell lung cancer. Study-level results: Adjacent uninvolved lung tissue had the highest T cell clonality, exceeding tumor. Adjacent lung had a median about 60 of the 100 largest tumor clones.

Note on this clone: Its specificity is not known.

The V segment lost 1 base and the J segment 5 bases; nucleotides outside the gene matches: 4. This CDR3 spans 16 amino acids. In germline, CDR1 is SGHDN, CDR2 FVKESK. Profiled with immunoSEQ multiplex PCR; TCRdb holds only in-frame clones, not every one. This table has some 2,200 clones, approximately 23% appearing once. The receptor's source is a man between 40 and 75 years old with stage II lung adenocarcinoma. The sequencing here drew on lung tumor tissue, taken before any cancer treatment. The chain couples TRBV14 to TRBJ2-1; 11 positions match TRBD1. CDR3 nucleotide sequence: TGTGCCAGCAGCCAAGTTCCGGGACAGGGGGACAATGAGCAGTTCTTC. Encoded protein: CASSQVPGQGDNEQFF.